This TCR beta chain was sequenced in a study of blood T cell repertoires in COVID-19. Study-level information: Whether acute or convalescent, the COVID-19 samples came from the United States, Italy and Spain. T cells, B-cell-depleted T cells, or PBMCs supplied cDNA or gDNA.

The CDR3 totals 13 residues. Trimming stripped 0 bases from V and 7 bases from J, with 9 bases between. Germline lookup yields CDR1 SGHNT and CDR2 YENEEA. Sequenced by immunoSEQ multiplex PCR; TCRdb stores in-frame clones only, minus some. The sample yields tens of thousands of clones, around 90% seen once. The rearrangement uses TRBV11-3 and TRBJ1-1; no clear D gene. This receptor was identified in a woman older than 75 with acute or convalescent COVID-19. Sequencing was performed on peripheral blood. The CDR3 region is CASSLDSMSEAFF. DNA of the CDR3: TGTGCCAGCAGCTTAGATTCGATGAGTGAAGCTTTCTTT.